This section outlines one T cell receptor beta chain sequence together with its context. Libraries were prepared by immunoSEQ multiplex PCR; TCRdb keeps only in-frame clonotypes and omits some of them. Here the sample spans some 90,000 clones, 70% to 90% being singletons. The data derive from a study of blood T cell repertoires in COVID-19. About the research overall: Sample material is recorded as cDNA or gDNA derived from T cells, B-cell-depleted T cells, or PBMCs.

This sequence was found in a human donor in a cohort sampled during active COVID-19. Sequences were obtained from peripheral blood.

CDR3 sequence reads: CASSQLAGERWLFF. The CDR3 DNA reads TGTGCCAGCAGCCAACTAGCGGGAGAGCGGTGGCTGTTTTTT. The V and J genes are TRBV28 and TRBJ2-2; TRBD2 aligns across 11 bases. V lost 6 bases, J lost 13 bases, and 10 bases stayed unmatched. Per the germline V gene, CDR1 is MDHEN and CDR2 is SYDVKM. The CDR3 has 14 residues.